The clone carrying this T cell receptor (beta chain) was seen repeatedly, ten times or more. The data belong to a study of regulatory T cells in long-lasting Graves disease. iRepertoire HTBI primers and Arm-PCR of CDR3 regions built TCR beta libraries. One entry per CDR3 protein results from TCRdb running MiXCR on the multiplex PCR reads. The sample has around 460,000 distinct CDR3 sequences, about 15% seen once. Time point in this sample: newly diagnosed GD, antithyroid drugs for less than 3 months. From PBMCs, RNA was extracted and then used to make the TCR library. Germline loops: CDR1 DFQATT, CDR2 SNEGSKA (reference sequence). This CDR3 is built from 14 residues. V was shortened by 5 bases and J by 4 bases, with 17 bases between the two germline ends. The data also belong to a second study, concerning T cells in Graves' hyperthyroidism and ophthalmopathy.

The material was peripheral blood mononuclear cells (PBMCs), obtained at new diagnosis, from a patient treated with antithyroid drugs. The source is a woman between 45 and 60 years old with Graves disease. The genes are TRBV20-1 and TRBJ2-5; D remains unclear. The CDR3 reads CSAPLGRKRETQYF. CDR3 DNA sequence: TGCAGTGCTCCATTAGGCAGGAAAAGAGAGACCCAGTACTTC.